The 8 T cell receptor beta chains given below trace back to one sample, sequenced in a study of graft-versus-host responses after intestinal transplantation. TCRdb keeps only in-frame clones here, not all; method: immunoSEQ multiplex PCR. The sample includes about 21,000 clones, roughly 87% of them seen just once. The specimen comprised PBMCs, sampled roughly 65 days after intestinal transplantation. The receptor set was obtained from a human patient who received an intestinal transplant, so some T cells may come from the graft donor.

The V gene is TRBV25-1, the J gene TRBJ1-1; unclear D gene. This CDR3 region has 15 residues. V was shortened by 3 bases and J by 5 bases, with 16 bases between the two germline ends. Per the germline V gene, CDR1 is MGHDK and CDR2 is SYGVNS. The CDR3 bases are TGTGCCAGCAGTGATAGGTGGTCCGGGAGAACTGAAGCTTTCTTT. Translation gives CASSDRWSGRTEAFF.

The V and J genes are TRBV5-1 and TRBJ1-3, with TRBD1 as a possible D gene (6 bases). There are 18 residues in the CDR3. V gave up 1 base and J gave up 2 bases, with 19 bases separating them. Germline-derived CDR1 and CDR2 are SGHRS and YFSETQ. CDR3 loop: CASSLHARDTGPGNTIYF. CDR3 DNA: TGCGCCAGCAGCTTGCACGCAAGAGACACAGGGCCTGGAAACACCATATATTTT.

CDR3 sequence (DNA): TGTGCCAGCAGCCGCGACAGGGGATGCGGTAATGAAAAACTGTTTTTT. The encoded protein is CASSRDRGCGNEKLFF. The rearrangement links TRBV11-3 to TRBJ1-4; 8 bases line up with TRBD1. This CDR3 has 16 residues. Germline trimming cut 5 bases from V and 4 bases from J; bases unmatched to any gene: 9. Germline CDR1 is SGHNT and CDR2 is YENEEA.

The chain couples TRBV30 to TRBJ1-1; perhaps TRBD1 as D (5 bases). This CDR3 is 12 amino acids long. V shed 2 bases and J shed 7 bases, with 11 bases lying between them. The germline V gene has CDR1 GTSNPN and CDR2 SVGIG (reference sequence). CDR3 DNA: TGTGCCTGGAGTAGCCGGGACGTTGAAGCTTTCTTT. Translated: CAWSSRDVEAFF.

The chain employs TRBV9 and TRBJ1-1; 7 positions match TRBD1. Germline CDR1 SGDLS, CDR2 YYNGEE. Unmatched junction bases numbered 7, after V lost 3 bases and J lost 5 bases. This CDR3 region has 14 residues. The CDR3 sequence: CASSAASGGTEAFF. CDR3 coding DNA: TGTGCCAGCAGCGCAGCCTCAGGGGGAACTGAAGCTTTCTTT. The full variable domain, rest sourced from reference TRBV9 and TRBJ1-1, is DSGVTQTPKHLITATGQRVTLRCSPRSGDLSVYWYQQSLDQGLQFLIQYYNGEERAKGNILERFSAQQFPDLHSELNLSSLELGDSALYFCASSAASGGTEAFFGQGTRLTVV.

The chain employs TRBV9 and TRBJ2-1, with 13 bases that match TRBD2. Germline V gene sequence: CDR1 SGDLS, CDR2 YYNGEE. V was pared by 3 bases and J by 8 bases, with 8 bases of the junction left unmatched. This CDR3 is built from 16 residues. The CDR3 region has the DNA TGTGCCAGCAGCGCGGCTACTAGCGGGGGGGCGTATGAGCAGTTCTTC. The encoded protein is CASSAATSGGAYEQFF.

CDR3 residues: CASSTFGWGGATAVPTLTEAFF. The CDR3, as DNA: TGTGCCAGCTCAACTTTCGGTTGGGGGGGCGCCACAGCTGTCCCCACACTCACTGAAGCTTTCTTT. The chain uses TRBV18 and TRBJ1-1; a weak D match, TRBD1 (6 bases). Germline CDR1 reads KGHSH; CDR2 reads LQKENI. Trimming removed 5 bases from V and 4 bases from J, with 38 bases in between. This CDR3 comprises 22 residues.

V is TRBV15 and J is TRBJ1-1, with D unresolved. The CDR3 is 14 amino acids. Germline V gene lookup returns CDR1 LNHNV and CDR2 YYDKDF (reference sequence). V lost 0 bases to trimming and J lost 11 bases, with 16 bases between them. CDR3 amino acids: CATSRDRKEGGAFF. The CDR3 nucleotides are TGTGCCACCAGCAGAGATCGAAAGGAAGGTGGCGCTTTCTTT.